The next 16 T cell receptor beta chains were all read from a single sample in a study of early T cells in non-severe SARS-CoV-2 infection. TCRdb re-called the 5' RACE reads through MiXCR, storing one row per CDR3 protein. The sample holds 80,000 to 95,000 distinct CDR3 sequences, roughly 15% seen once. The sample taken for sequencing was whole blood. The receptors were gathered from an adult who was a healthcare worker with PCR-confirmed SARS-CoV-2 infection or an uninfected control (not recorded which).

The CDR3 DNA reads TGTGCCAGCAAGACTAGCGGGGGCCAAGAGACCCAGTACTTC. Translation: CASKTSGGQETQYF. The chain links TRBV28 to TRBJ2-5, with 12 nucleotides matching TRBD2. CDR1 MDHEN and CDR2 SYDVKM come from the germline V gene. CDR3 length: 14 amino acids. V was pared by 7 bases and J by 1 base, with 1 base of the junction left unmatched. The full variable domain, with the rest looked up from reference TRBV28 and TRBJ2-5, is DVKVTQSSRYLVKRTGEKVFLECVQDMDHENMFWYRQDPGLGLRLIYFSYDVKMKEKGDIPEGYSVSREKKERFSLILESASTNQTSMYLCASKTSGGQETQYFGPGTRLLVL.

This rearrangement joins TRBV12-3 or TRBV12-4 to TRBJ1-3; 8 positions agree with TRBD1. Germline trimming cut 5 bases from V and 6 bases from J; bases unmatched to any gene: 6. The CDR3 length is 14 residues. CDR3 sequence reads: CASSPTGAENTIYF. The CDR3 DNA reads as TGTGCCAGCAGTCCGACAGGGGCTGAAAACACCATATATTTT.

V and J are TRBV15 and TRBJ2-1, with 10 bases aligning to TRBD2. This CDR3 has 18 amino acids. CDR1 is LNHNV, CDR2 YYDKDF, per germline (reference sequence). Trimming cost V 2 bases and J 0 bases; bases outside gene matches: 7. CDR3 DNA sequence: TGTGCCACCAGCAGATTCCTAGCGGGGGCCAGCTCCTACAATGAGCAGTTCTTC. Protein product: CATSRFLAGASSYNEQFF.

This clonotype turned up a few times. The chain uses TRBV3-1 and TRBJ2-3; 7 bases align to TRBD2. The germline CDR1 and CDR2 sequences are LGHDT and YNNKEL (reference sequence). CDR3 length: 15 residues. Losses at the gene ends were 4 bases for V and 2 bases for J; bases not matched to a gene: 6. CDR3: CASSLRGGNTDTQYF. In DNA, the CDR3 is TGTGCCAGCAGCCTCCGCGGGGGTAACACAGATACGCAGTATTTT.

This clonotype showed up just a few times. The chain combines TRBV13 with TRBJ2-3; D is uncertain. Germline lookup yields CDR1 PRHDT and CDR2 FYEKMQ (reference sequence). V lost 5 bases and J 4 bases, leaving 19 bases between the germline ends. There are 16 residues in the CDR3. CDR3 sequence: CASSGRVPRGPDTQYF. The DNA for the CDR3 is TGTGCCAGCAGCGGCCGGGTTCCTCGCGGCCCAGATACGCAGTATTTT.

This chain links TRBV21-1 with TRBJ1-5. TRBV21-1 is a pseudogene segment. The CDR3 spans 17 residues. Written as DNA, the CDR3 is TGTGCCAGCAGCAAAAAGGGGCCCGGTTTTAGGACTCAGCCCCAGCATTTT. It is translated as CASSKKGPGFRTQPQHF.

This chain uses TRBV5-1 with TRBJ2-3; no firm D call. The length of the CDR3 is 15 residues. Germline V gene sequence: CDR1 SGHRS, CDR2 YFSETQ. Trimming removed 6 bases at V and 0 bases at J, with 14 bases between. Here the CDR3 reads CASTHLDLSTDTQYF. The CDR3 DNA reads TGCGCCAGCACTCACCTCGACTTGAGCACAGATACGCAGTATTTT.

This clonotype occurred a few times. This chain links TRBV3-1 with TRBJ2-7; TRBD2 matches 12 bases. CDR1 LGHDT and CDR2 YNNKEL come from the germline V gene (reference sequence). J gave up 3 bases and V 1 base, and 4 bases lay outside the gene matches. The CDR3 has 16 residues. CDR3 region: CASSQAGLAGLYEQYF. The CDR3 nucleotides are TGTGCCAGCAGCCAAGCGGGACTAGCGGGCCTCTACGAGCAGTACTTC.

In this sample, this clonotype turned up a few times. The rearrangement uses TRBV3-1 and TRBJ1-1; 8 bases align to TRBD1. The CDR3 covers 15 residues. V was pared by 7 bases and J by 0 bases, with 7 bases of the junction left unmatched. CDR1 is LGHDT, CDR2 YNNKEL, per germline (reference sequence). CDR3 region: CASTAGGGMNTEAFF. The DNA of the CDR3 is TGTGCCAGCACCGCAGGGGGCGGGATGAACACTGAAGCTTTCTTT.

This clonotype was seen a few times. This chain joins TRBV29-1 and TRBJ2-7, with D possibly TRBD1 on 5 matching bases. The germline V gene has CDR1 SQVTM and CDR2 ANQGSEA. This CDR3 is 15 amino acids long. V shed 1 base and J shed 2 bases, with 15 bases lying between them. In DNA, the CDR3 is TGCAGCGTTGAAGTCGTCTCGGACATCCCCTACGAGCAGTACTTC. Translated: CSVEVVSDIPYEQYF.

This clonotype was counted many times. The chain has TRBV6-1 and TRBJ2-4; 7 positions match TRBD2. The V and J ends lost 7 bases and 9 bases, in that order; junction bases with no gene match: 18. The CDR3 consists of 16 residues. Germline V lookup: CDR1 MNHNS, CDR2 SASEGT. The CDR3 DNA reads TGTGCCAGCACCCCCCTGGGGGGGACCCTCAATGGCATTCAGTACTTC. This translates into CASTPLGGTLNGIQYF.

This clonotype was observed a few times. The chain carries TRBV5-4 and TRBJ1-2; D might be TRBD1 (6 bases). The germline V and J ends were trimmed by 3 bases and 4 bases, with 13 bases remaining between them. This CDR3 comprises 14 residues. Germline lookup yields CDR1 SGHNT and CDR2 YYREEE (reference sequence). The CDR3 spells CASSSWTEIYGYTF. CDR3 nucleotides: TGTGCCAGCAGCTCCTGGACAGAAATCTATGGCTACACCTTC. Filled out from reference TRBV5-4 and TRBJ1-2, the complete variable domain reads ETGVTQSPTHLIKTRGQQVTLRCSSQSGHNTVSWYQQALGQGPQFIFQYYREEENGRGNFPPRFSGLQFPNYSSELNVNALELDDSALYLCASSSWTEIYGYTFGSGTRLTVV.

The chain couples TRBV20-1 to TRBJ2-3; D might be TRBD2 (5 bases). V shed 0 bases and J shed 2 bases, with 9 bases lying between them. The V gene's germline CDR1 is DFQATT and CDR2 SNEGSKA (reference sequence). This CDR3 has 14 amino acids. The CDR3 sequence is CSARDAGNTDTQYF. As DNA, the CDR3 is TGCAGTGCTAGAGATGCCGGGAACACAGATACGCAGTATTTT.

This clonotype occurred a few times. J is TRBJ2-1 and V is TRBV3-1, with 12 bases lining up with TRBD2. The J segment lost 2 bases and the V segment lost 0 bases, leaving 2 bases of the junction unmatched. The length of the CDR3 is 17 residues. Germline lookup yields CDR1 LGHDT and CDR2 YNNKEL (reference sequence). CDR3 in amino acids: CASSQDRLAGAYNEQFF. In DNA, the CDR3 is TGTGCCAGCAGCCAAGATAGACTAGCGGGGGCCTACAATGAGCAGTTCTTC.

V usage is TRBV18 and J usage is TRBJ2-2; 9 nucleotides line up with TRBD1. The CDR3 contains 18 residues. Germline values: CDR1 KGHSH, CDR2 LQKENI. V shed 3 bases and J 2 bases; nucleotides not matched to a gene: 10. The CDR3 is CASSPGTGKLQNTGELFF. Here the CDR3 DNA reads TGTGCCAGCTCACCTGGGACAGGGAAACTGCAAAACACCGGGGAGCTGTTTTTT.

This clonotype has just a few counts. The gene calls are TRBV10-2 and TRBJ1-6; 10 nucleotides line up with TRBD1. Germline assignment: CDR1 WSHSY and CDR2 SAAADI. Trimming cost V 7 bases and J 7 bases; bases outside gene matches: 13. This CDR3 comprises 17 residues. The CDR3 sequence: CASKPGQGEHPNSPLHF. The CDR3 coding sequence is TGCGCCAGCAAACCAGGACAGGGGGAGCATCCCAATTCACCCCTCCACTTT.